These 3 T cell receptor beta chains originate from one sample sequenced in a study of regulatory dendritic cells for organ transplantation. Some clones are missing from TCRdb's copy, which holds only in-frame ones; the method was immunoSEQ multiplex PCR. The sample consists of 25,000 to 30,000 clones, about four fifths of them appearing once. The sequenced sample consisted of naive CD8+ T cells from blood. Subset described: CD45RA+ naive T cells. The receptors come from a human donor in good health.

J is TRBJ2-5 and V is TRBV7-6; D perhaps matches TRBD1 (6 bases). Germline V gene sequence: CDR1 SGHVS, CDR2 FNYEAQ. V lost 3 bases, J lost 2 bases, and 13 bases lay in between. The CDR3 is 15 residues long. CDR3 residues: CASSFQRTVQETQYF. The CDR3 nucleotides are TGTGCCAGCAGCTTTCAAAGGACAGTTCAAGAGACCCAGTACTTC.

This clone was observed once. The V and J genes are TRBV19 and TRBJ1-4; 7 bases align to TRBD1. After removal of 4 bases from V and 8 bases from J, the junction contained 10 bases not matched to a gene. The V gene's germline CDR1 is LNHDA and CDR2 SQIVND (reference sequence). CDR3 length equals 15 residues. This CDR3 reads CASSTETGLREKLFF. The CDR3 region has the DNA TGTGCCAGTAGTACCGAGACAGGGTTAAGGGAAAAACTGTTTTTT.

The V call is TRBV7-8, the J call TRBJ2-1, with D possibly being TRBD2 (6 bases). CDR1 is SGHVS and CDR2 is FQNEAQ in the germline V gene. The V and J ends lost 2 bases and 10 bases respectively, with 21 bases between them. There are 16 residues in the CDR3. For the CDR3, the DNA is TGTGCCAGCAGCTTAAGTCCGGGGGAAAGTTTCATCGAGCAGTTCTTC. It yields the protein CASSLSPGESFIEQFF.